This T cell receptor (beta chain) was captured by sequencing in a study of blood T cell repertoires in COVID-19. About the study: The United States, Italy and Spain provided the acute and convalescent COVID-19 samples.

With V trimmed by 7 bases and J by 7 bases, 10 bases remained unmatched. The CDR3 is 15 amino acids. Per germline, CDR1 LNHDA and CDR2 SQIVND (reference sequence). Libraries were prepared by immunoSEQ multiplex PCR; TCRdb keeps only in-frame clonotypes and omits some of them. This table holds about 59,000 clones, around 67% found once. The chain is built from TRBV19 and TRBJ1-5; 10 nucleotides line up with TRBD1. The source is a woman between 65 and 79 years old with acute or convalescent COVID-19. Sequencing used peripheral blood. The CDR3, as DNA: TGTGCCAGTAAGGAGCAGACAGGGGGCCTACAGCCCCAGCATTTT. This translates into CASKEQTGGLQPQHF.